The 5 T cell receptor beta chains in this list originate from one sample, sequenced in a study of blood T cell repertoires in COVID-19. The table came from immunoSEQ multiplex PCR; TCRdb's copy has only in-frame clones and leaves some out. This repertoire shows about 300,000 clones, 86% found once; its top ten account for about 1.6%. Sequences were obtained from peripheral blood. These receptors all stem from a woman between 45 and 60 years old with acute or convalescent COVID-19.

V gene TRBV7-8 combines with J gene TRBJ2-7, with D tentatively TRBD2 (5 bases). The CDR3 runs to 14 residues. Germline V gene lookup returns CDR1 SGHVS and CDR2 FQNEAQ. Trimming took 1 base from V and 1 from J, leaving 8 bases between them. CDR3 sequence reads: CASSLEAASYEQYF. DNA for the CDR3: TGTGCCAGCAGCTTAGAAGCGGCTTCCTACGAGCAGTACTTC.

The chain recombines TRBV7-2 with TRBJ1-2; perhaps TRBD1 as D (5 bases). The CDR3 spans 15 residues. Germline V gene data show CDR1 as SGHTA and CDR2 as FQGNSA. V shed 0 bases and J shed 2 bases, with 10 bases lying between them. The CDR3 DNA follows: TGTGCCAGCAGCTTAGCTGCGGACATAAACTATGGCTACACCTTC. Translation: CASSLAADINYGYTF. Drawing the rest from reference TRBV7-2 and TRBJ1-2, the complete variable domain is GAGVSQSPSNKVTEKGKDVELRCDPISGHTALYWYRQSLGQGLEFLIYFQGNSAPDKSGLPSDRFSAERTGGSVSTLTIQRTQQEDSAVYLCASSLAADINYGYTFGSGTRLTVV.

This clone was seen only a few times. J is TRBJ1-3 and V is TRBV4-1; the D is unclear. CDR1 and CDR2 (germline): MGHRA, YSYEKL. The CDR3 is 14 amino acids. Trimming pared 0 bases from V and 9 bases from J, leaving 12 bases between. The CDR3 loop reads CASSQELASGTIYF. Here the CDR3 DNA reads TGCGCCAGCAGCCAAGAACTGGCCTCGGGCACCATATATTTT.

The rearrangement links TRBV12-3 or TRBV12-4 to TRBJ1-1; 8 positions agree with TRBD1. The CDR3 length is 13 residues. The V gene end was trimmed by 6 bases and the J gene end by 4 bases; junction bases not matched to a gene: 4. The CDR3 loop reads CASRDRVRTEAFF. In DNA form, the CDR3 reads TGTGCCAGCAGGGACAGGGTCCGCACTGAAGCTTTCTTT.

This chain connects TRBV28 to TRBJ2-1; D gene unclear. Looked up from germline, CDR1 is MDHEN and CDR2 is SYDVKM. The CDR3 is 13 amino acids. Trimming removed 6 bases from V and 5 bases from J, with 11 bases in between. CDR3 amino acids: CASSLTSNNEQFF. In DNA, the CDR3 is TGTGCCAGCAGCCTGACTTCAAACAATGAGCAGTTCTTC.